Below, 32 T cell receptor beta chains from the same sample are listed, as sequenced in a study of T cell clonality in common variable immunodeficiency. For these TCRs, the target antigens are not known. The study, taken as a whole, reports: In common variable immunodeficiency, TCR beta chains reportedly carried fewer deletions and N-nucleotide insertions.

Libraries were prepared by immunoSEQ multiplex PCR; TCRdb keeps only in-frame clonotypes and omits some of them. The sample lists some 17,000 clones, none appearing once, the ten largest making up roughly 15%. Sequenced material: peripheral blood mononuclear cells. The receptors come from a human donor with common variable immunodeficiency.

This clone has a count of ten or more. Read sequence stops 3 residues before the CDR3 end, and the germline J gene provides the missing end. The chain is built from TRBV4-2 and TRBJ2-1; 15 bases are a match to TRBD2. V shed 0 bases and J 7 bases; nucleotides not matched to a gene: 1. Germline assignment: CDR1 LGHNA and CDR2 YNFKEQ. CDR3 length: 16 residues. The CDR3 bases that were read are TGTGCCAGCAGCCAAGACGGGACTAGCGGGAGGAATGAG. This gives the protein CASSQDGTSGRNE. The whole CDR3 protein is CASSQDGTSGRNEQFF.

In regard to this clone: Read sequence stops 3 residues before the CDR3 end, and the germline J gene provides the missing end. The chain couples TRBV2 to TRBJ1-2, with D unclear. Germline loops: CDR1 SNHLY, CDR2 FYNNEI. V lost 6 bases to trimming and J lost 7 bases, with 9 bases between them. The CDR3 is made up of 11 amino acids. CDR3 DNA (partial): TGTGCCAGCAGCCAAGGCGGTGGC. Its protein is CASSQGGG. The CDR3 as a whole reads CASSQGGGYTF.

This clone was counted at least ten times. The read stops 3 residues short of the end of the CDR3; the missing end is completed from the germline J gene. V is TRBV23-1 and J is TRBJ1-1; 7 nucleotides agree with TRBD1. TRBV23-1 is known as an ORF, though its function is uncertain. CDR3 length: 14 amino acids. Losses at the gene ends were 4 bases for V and 1 base for J; bases not matched to a gene: 3. Incomplete CDR3 DNA: TGCGCCAGCAGTCGACGGACAGGGAACACTGAA. This sequence encodes CASSRRTGNTE. From start to end, the CDR3 is CASSRRTGNTEAFF.

This clone was observed a few times. The read gets to within 3 residues of the CDR3 end, and the germline J gene fills in the rest. The rearrangement links TRBV2 to TRBJ1-4; 9 bases agree with TRBD1. V lost 2 bases, J lost 8 bases, and 6 bases stayed unmatched. Germline lookup yields CDR1 SNHLY and CDR2 FYNNEI. There are 15 residues in the CDR3. The part of the CDR3 DNA that was read is TGTGCCAGCAGTGAAAGAACAGGGGGCGTAGAAAAA. Its translation is CASSERTGGVEK. The entire CDR3 protein is CASSERTGGVEKLFF.

This clone was counted many times. The CDR3 goes on 3 residues after the read ends, and that part is filled in from the germline J gene. The V gene is TRBV7-9, the J gene TRBJ2-5, with TRBD2 matching over 8 bases. After removal of 5 bases from V and 5 bases from J, the junction contained 4 bases not matched to a gene. The CDR3 runs 13 residues. Germline CDR1 SEHNR, CDR2 FQNEAQ (reference sequence). CDR3 bases read: TGTGCCAGCAGCCGCGGGGGGTTGGAGACC. Translated, it gives CASSRGGLET. The whole CDR3 sequence reads CASSRGGLETQYF.

This clone was counted ten times or more. Read sequence stops 3 residues before the CDR3 end, and the germline J gene provides the missing end. The chain recombines TRBV18 with TRBJ1-4; D remains ambiguous. From germline, CDR1 is KGHSH and CDR2 LQKENI. This CDR3 is 13 amino acids long. V was cut by 3 bases and J by 4 bases, with 6 bases left in between. CDR3 region: CASSPRRNEKLFF. CDR3 DNA (partial): TGTGCCAGCTCACCCCGTCGTAATGAAAAA.

This clone was recorded at least ten times. The CDR3 is cut off 3 residues early in the read; its end comes from the germline J gene. The chain couples TRBV18 to TRBJ1-1; D call uncertain. Germline CDR1 KGHSH, CDR2 LQKENI. Trimming shortened V by 1 base and J by 3 bases, and 6 bases separated the two germline ends. The CDR3 sequence is 13 residues long. CDR3 sequence: CASSPRRDTEAFF. The sequenced part of the CDR3 DNA is TGTGCCAGCTCACCACGGCGGGACACTGAA.

Points on this clone: The read ends 3 residues early relative to the CDR3; the germline J gene fills the gap. V gene TRBV6-2 or TRBV6-3 combines with J gene TRBJ1-2, with 8 bases lining up with TRBD1. V gave up 6 bases and J gave up 4 bases; unmatched junction bases: 13. Per germline, CDR1 MNHEY and CDR2 SVGEGT. CDR3 length: 16 amino acids. The sequenced CDR3 bases are TGTGCCAGCAGCAGACTCCCGGGACAGGATCGCTATGGC. Translating gives CASSRLPGQDRYG. The whole CDR3 protein is CASSRLPGQDRYGYTF.

With respect to this clone: The read ends 3 residues before the CDR3 terminus; that terminus is restored from the germline J gene. The rearrangement links TRBV19 to TRBJ2-1; a possible D gene is TRBD1 (7 bases). CDR3 length: 14 amino acids. The ends were cut back, 6 bases at V and 6 bases at J, with 15 bases in the middle. Germline assignment: CDR1 LNHDA and CDR2 SQIVND (reference sequence). The CDR3 is CASSHRQGGNEQFF. The DNA read from the CDR3 is TGTGCCAGTAGCCATCGACAGGGAGGCAATGAG.

Regarding this clone: The CDR3 extends 3 residues past the end of the read, so its final part is completed from the germline J gene. The rearrangement links TRBV5-5 to TRBJ2-3; D may be TRBD1 (6 bases). The CDR3 consists of 13 residues. Trimming left V 3 bases short and J 2 bases short, with 7 bases between. From germline, CDR1 is SGHKS and CDR2 YYEKEE (reference sequence). The sequenced CDR3 bases are TGTGCCAGCAGCTGGGGGCCCACAGATACG. Amino acids: CASSWGPTDT. Given in full, the CDR3 is CASSWGPTDTQYF.

This clone came up many times. The CDR3 end lies 3 residues beyond the end of the read and is filled in from the germline J gene. The J gene is TRBJ1-1, the V gene TRBV5-1, with D possibly being TRBD1 (6 bases). Trimming shortened V by 0 bases and J by 5 bases, and 14 bases separated the two germline ends. Germline CDR1 SGHRS, CDR2 YFSETQ. CDR3 length: 15 amino acids. The CDR3 sequence is CASSLGQAAGTEAFF. Incomplete CDR3 DNA: TGCGCCAGCAGCTTGGGACAGGCCGCGGGAACTGAA.

This clone was observed a few times. The read falls 3 residues short of the CDR3 end, and the missing part is taken from the germline J gene. The chain links TRBV19 to TRBJ2-2; possible D gene TRBD2, 5 bases. The V end lost 7 bases, the J end lost 2 bases, and 14 bases lay between the germline ends. The CDR3 loop spans 15 amino acids. The germline V gene encodes CDR1 LNHDA and CDR2 SQIVND (reference sequence). Here the CDR3 reads CASNPRGVNTGELFF. CDR3 bases read: TGTGCCAGTAACCCTCGGGGAGTAAACACCGGGGAG.

In the case of this clone: Sequencing ends 3 residues short of the CDR3 end; the germline J gene provides the rest. The chain recombines TRBV7-8 with TRBJ2-7, with TRBD1 matching 10 bases. Germline loops: CDR1 SGHVS, CDR2 FQNEAQ. The CDR3 runs to 15 residues. Trimming removed 1 base from V and 3 bases from J; junction bases left unmatched: 3. CDR3 amino acids: CASSLGDRGYYEQYF. CDR3 bases read: TGTGCCAGCAGCTTAGGGGACAGGGGTTACTACGAG.

This clone was counted between two and nine times. Read sequence stops 3 residues before the CDR3 end, and the germline J gene provides the missing end. V usage is TRBV19 and J usage is TRBJ1-5; the match to TRBD1 covers 7 bases. Germline V gives CDR1 LNHDA, CDR2 SQIVND (reference sequence). Trimming cost V 9 bases and J 7 bases; bases outside gene matches: 21. CDR3 length: 17 residues. CDR3 in amino acids: CASNRLGGGSSKQPQHF. Incomplete CDR3 DNA: TGTGCCAGCAACCGGTTAGGGGGCGGGAGCTCCAAGCAGCCC.

This clone was observed a handful of times. The CDR3 end is not reached by the read, which stops 3 residues before it; the germline J gene fills it in. V is TRBV11-2 and J is TRBJ1-3, with no clear D. This CDR3 comprises 15 residues. Germline CDR1 is SGHAT and CDR2 is FQNNGV. V dropped 2 bases and J dropped 0 bases, with 8 bases sitting between them. This chain's CDR3 is CASSLSLLSGNTIYF. CDR3 DNA (partial): TGTGCCAGCAGCTTAAGCCTCCTCTCTGGAAACACC.

The table lists this clone with a few counts. The read is 3 residues too short to cover the CDR3 end, so that end is filled in from the germline J gene. The V and J genes are TRBV20-1 and TRBJ2-7; 11 positions agree with TRBD1. This CDR3 contains 15 residues. The V segment lost 3 bases and the J segment 3 bases; nucleotides outside the gene matches: 7. Germline V CDR1 and CDR2: DFQATT, SNEGSKA (reference sequence). This CDR3 is CSASSGQGVYYEQYF. The CDR3 bases that were read are TGCAGTGCTAGTTCGGGACAGGGGGTTTACTACGAG.

Only a few counts were recorded for this clone. Read sequence stops 3 residues before the CDR3 end, and the germline J gene provides the missing end. V gene TRBV2 combines with J gene TRBJ1-1; the D gene is possibly TRBD1 (6 bases). V lost 0 bases and J 0 bases, leaving 11 bases between the germline ends. This CDR3 has 16 residues. Germline CDR1 SNHLY, CDR2 FYNNEI. The CDR3 DNA, read in part, is TGTGCCAGCAGTGAAGCGTATCAGGGGATGAACACTGAA. Its protein product is CASSEAYQGMNTE. The whole CDR3 is CASSEAYQGMNTEAFF.

This clone has only a few counts. Sequencing ends 3 residues short of the CDR3 end; the germline J gene provides the rest. V gene TRBV20-1 combines with J gene TRBJ1-2, with 8 bases matching TRBD1. The CDR3 consists of 13 residues. Germline values: CDR1 DFQATT, CDR2 SNEGSKA (reference sequence). Trimming cost V 4 bases and J 6 bases; bases outside gene matches: 7. The CDR3 loop is CSANRQGWNGYTF. The DNA read from the CDR3 is TGCAGTGCTAACCGACAGGGGTGGAATGGC.

There are a few counts of this clone. The read gets to within 3 residues of the CDR3 end, and the germline J gene fills in the rest. The rearrangement uses TRBV7-9 and TRBJ1-2, with a weak D call TRBD1 (6 bases). Germline CDR1 and CDR2: SEHNR and FQNEAQ (reference sequence). This CDR3 spans 15 amino acids. V lost 5 bases and J 1 base, leaving 14 bases between the germline ends. The sequenced part of the CDR3 DNA is TGTGCCAGCAGCACGCAGGGGATCCATAACTATGGC. Translating it yields CASSTQGIHNYG. The whole CDR3 is CASSTQGIHNYGYTF.

This clone showed up many times. The observed sequence ends 3 residues before the CDR3 terminus, with the missing tail filled in from the germline J gene. This rearrangement joins TRBV14 to TRBJ1-6, with D unresolved. Germline CDR1 and CDR2: SGHDN and FVKESK. This CDR3 has 15 residues. The sequenced part of the CDR3 DNA is TGTGCCAGCAGCCAAGACGGATCTCAATTCCGGGCC. This codes for CASSQDGSQFRA. The CDR3 as a whole reads CASSQDGSQFRALHF.

This clone was picked up a small number of times. The read ends 3 residues early relative to the CDR3; the germline J gene fills the gap. The same CDR3 arises from other DNA sequences in this sample as well. The V call is TRBV19, the J call TRBJ1-2, with 7 bases that match TRBD1. With V trimmed by 4 bases and J by 4 bases, 6 bases remained unmatched. The CDR3 runs 14 residues. The germline gives CDR1 LNHDA, CDR2 SQIVND (reference sequence). The CDR3 protein is CASSNRQGGYGYTF. Partial CDR3 DNA: TGTGCCAGTAGTAATCGACAGGGCGGCTATGGC. Using reference TRBV19 and TRBJ1-2 for the parts outside the CDR3, the full variable domain is DGGITQSPKYLFRKEGQNVTLSCEQNLNHDAMYWYRQDPGQGLRLIYYSQIVNDFQKGDIAEGYSVSREKKESFPLTVTSAQKNPTAFYLCASSNRQGGYGYTFGSGTRLTVV.

Remarks on this clone: The read comes to an end 3 residues before the CDR3 does, leaving the germline J gene to fill in the end. J is TRBJ1-1 and V is TRBV18; D unresolved. The germline V gene encodes CDR1 KGHSH and CDR2 LQKENI. This CDR3 has 14 residues. The ends were cut back, 0 bases at V and 4 bases at J, with 9 bases in the middle. The CDR3 sequence is CASSPPVEGTEAFF. The part of the CDR3 DNA that was read is TGTGCCAGCTCACCACCGGTAGAGGGCACTGAA. Based on the CDR3 plus reference TRBV18 and TRBJ1-1, the full variable domain is NAGVMQNPRHLVRRRGQEARLRCSPMKGHSHVYWYRQLPEEGLKFMVYLQKENIIDESGMPKERFSAEFPKEGPSILRIQQVVRGDSAAYFCASSPPVEGTEAFFGQGTRLTVV.

This clone was counted a few times. The CDR3 end falls 3 residues outside the read, so it is completed with the germline J gene. The chain employs TRBV7-9 and TRBJ1-2; D ambiguous. The CDR3 loop spans 14 amino acids. CDR1 and CDR2 from the germline V gene are SEHNR and FQNEAQ (reference sequence). The CDR3 spells CASKPGSGGSSYTF. The part of the CDR3 DNA that was read is TGTGCCAGCAAGCCTGGATCAGGTGGATCGAGC.

This clone has ten or more counts. Sequencing ends 3 residues short of the CDR3 end; the germline J gene provides the rest. The rearrangement links TRBV18 to TRBJ2-3, with unresolved D. The CDR3 sequence is 15 residues long. V gave up 3 bases and J gave up 0 bases, with 10 bases separating them. Germline V CDR1 and CDR2: KGHSH, LQKENI. The CDR3 loop reads CASSPVPVSTDTQYF. CDR3 DNA (partial): TGTGCCAGCTCACCGGTTCCGGTGAGCACAGATACG.

Details on this clone: The read stops 3 residues short of the end of the CDR3; the missing end is completed from the germline J gene. The J gene is TRBJ2-2, the V gene TRBV18; D remains ambiguous. V was trimmed by 0 bases and J by 6 bases, leaving 8 bases between them. The length of the CDR3 is 14 residues. CDR1 KGHSH and CDR2 LQKENI come from the germline V gene. The CDR3 here is CASSPPFIPGELFF. The sequenced part of the CDR3 DNA is TGTGCCAGCTCACCACCGTTTATCCCCGGGGAG.

This clone was recorded at least ten times. The read ends 3 residues early relative to the CDR3; the germline J gene fills the gap. V is TRBV29-1 and J is TRBJ1-2, with unresolved D. V was shortened by 0 bases and J by 4 bases, with 12 bases between the two germline ends. The CDR3 runs 14 residues. Germline V gives CDR1 SQVTM, CDR2 ANQGSEA. The part of the CDR3 DNA that was read is TGCAGCGTTGAAGATCGAGCAGGCCTCTATGGC. It codes for CSVEDRAGLYG. The entire CDR3 is CSVEDRAGLYGYTF.

Here the CDR3 reads CASSPGTVDSGNTIYF. The covered CDR3 bases are TGTGCCAGCTCACCAGGGACAGTCGATTCTGGAAACACC. The V call is TRBV18, the J call TRBJ1-3; 7 nucleotides align to TRBD1. The read stops 3 residues short of the end of the CDR3; the missing end is completed from the germline J gene. The CDR3 spans 16 residues. V was clipped by 2 bases and J by 1 base; unmatched bases: 5. Germline assignment: CDR1 KGHSH and CDR2 LQKENI. The full variable domain, its missing parts supplied by reference TRBV18 and TRBJ1-3, is NAGVMQNPRHLVRRRGQEARLRCSPMKGHSHVYWYRQLPEEGLKFMVYLQKENIIDESGMPKERFSAEFPKEGPSILRIQQVVRGDSAAYFCASSPGTVDSGNTIYFGEGSWLTVV.

This clone was seen at least ten times. The CDR3 goes on 3 residues after the read ends, and that part is filled in from the germline J gene. V usage is TRBV13 and J usage is TRBJ1-1, with 9 bases that match TRBD1. V was clipped by 5 bases and J by 1 base; unmatched bases: 5. The CDR3 is 15 amino acids. Germline CDR1 PRHDT, CDR2 FYEKMQ (reference sequence). The part of the CDR3 DNA that was read is TGTGCCAGCAGCCCTTGGGACAGGGCGAACACTGAA. Amino acids: CASSPWDRANTE. The full CDR3 reads CASSPWDRANTEAFF.

This clone was counted only a few times. The CDR3 end is not reached by the read, which stops 3 residues before it; the germline J gene fills it in. The V and J genes are TRBV7-2 and TRBJ1-3; D is unresolved. Trimming took 1 base from V and 4 from J, leaving 5 bases between them. This CDR3 has 13 residues. In germline, CDR1 is SGHTA, CDR2 FQGNSA. CDR3 in amino acids: CASSLGAGNTIYF. CDR3 DNA (partial): TGTGCCAGCAGCTTAGGTGCGGGAAACACC.

The part of the CDR3 DNA that was read is TGTGCCAGCTCACCAGTGACAGGGGGTCCTCTGAACACTGAA. Translated, it gives CASSPVTGGPLNTE. The CDR3 in full is CASSPVTGGPLNTEAFF. The chain recombines TRBV18 with TRBJ1-1; TRBD1 matches 9 bases. The read finishes 3 residues shy of the CDR3 end, and the germline J gene is used to complete it. Germline-derived CDR1 and CDR2 are KGHSH and LQKENI. V shed 2 bases, J shed 0 bases, and the junction held 7 bases outside the gene matches. The CDR3 extends over 17 amino acids. The full variable domain, completed using reference TRBV18 and TRBJ1-1, is NAGVMQNPRHLVRRRGQEARLRCSPMKGHSHVYWYRQLPEEGLKFMVYLQKENIIDESGMPKERFSAEFPKEGPSILRIQQVVRGDSAAYFCASSPVTGGPLNTEAFFGQGTRLTVV.

This clone was detected ten times or more. The observed sequence ends 3 residues before the CDR3 terminus, with the missing tail filled in from the germline J gene. The chain carries TRBV7-6 and TRBJ1-1, with 11 bases fitting TRBD1. This CDR3 region has 18 residues. V lost 1 base and J lost 2; bases outside the gene matches: 9. Germline CDR1 reads SGHVS; CDR2 reads FNYEAQ. CDR3 residues: CASSLGAGTGGPNTEAFF. CDR3 DNA, as far as it was read: TGTGCCAGCAGCTTAGGGGCCGGGACAGGGGGGCCAAACACTGAA.

This clone was observed many times. A read error may produce the germline difference seen at one junction end. Read data end 3 residues before the CDR3 end; the end is taken from the germline J gene. The V call is TRBV19, the J call TRBJ1-5; D uncertain. The CDR3 sequence is 13 residues long. CDR1 and CDR2 (germline): LNHDA, SQIVND (reference sequence). The CDR3 bases that were read are TGTGCCAGTAGTTTAGACAACAATCAGCCC. This translates into CASSLDNNQP. In full, the CDR3 is CASSLDNNQPQHF.